This T cell receptor (beta chain) was observed in a study of blood T cell repertoires in COVID-19. The overall study: The United States, Italy and Spain provided the acute and convalescent COVID-19 samples. In each case, the material was cDNA or gDNA derived from T cells, B-cell-depleted T cells, or PBMCs.

In germline, CDR1 is MNHEY, CDR2 SVGAGI. The CDR3 is 16 amino acids. V was clipped by 4 bases and J by 0 bases, with 16 bases between them. This table comes from immunoSEQ multiplex PCR, and its TCRdb copy is limited to in-frame clones, with some not included. In the table there are 150,000 to 200,000 clones, under 95% of which are singletons. The Seattle patients, enrolled during active infection, were followed longitudinally. The receptor comes from a young man with COVID-19, enrolled during active disease. The chain carries TRBV6-5 and TRBJ2-7; a possible D gene is TRBD1 (6 bases). The sequenced material came from peripheral blood. Written as DNA, the CDR3 is TGTGCCAGCAGTTCTTTAACAGGGCCCGGCTCCTACGAGCAGTACTTC. Amino acids: CASSSLTGPGSYEQYF.